The clone carrying this TCR beta chain was recorded many times. MiXCR was run by TCRdb on the RT-PCR reads, yielding one entry per CDR3 protein. The sample consists of tens of thousands of distinct CDR3 sequences, approximately 26% of them appearing once. This record comes from a study of patients and donors after allogeneic stem cell transplantation. The CDR3 extends over 12 amino acids. V was cut by 4 bases and J by 3 bases, with 8 bases left in between. The germline V gene encodes CDR1 SGHRS and CDR2 YFSETQ. The specimen was blood, either unsorted or a sorted T cell fraction (not recorded which). The sequence was collected from a human donor who was either an allogeneic HSCT recipient or a stem cell or donor lymphocyte infusion donor (not recorded which). It is not recorded whose cells these are; they may come from a transplant donor. The chain recombines TRBV5-1 with TRBJ2-7; D not resolved. The CDR3 nucleotides read TGCGCCAGCAGCGATTACGTCTACGAGCAGTACTTC. It encodes CASSDYVYEQYF.